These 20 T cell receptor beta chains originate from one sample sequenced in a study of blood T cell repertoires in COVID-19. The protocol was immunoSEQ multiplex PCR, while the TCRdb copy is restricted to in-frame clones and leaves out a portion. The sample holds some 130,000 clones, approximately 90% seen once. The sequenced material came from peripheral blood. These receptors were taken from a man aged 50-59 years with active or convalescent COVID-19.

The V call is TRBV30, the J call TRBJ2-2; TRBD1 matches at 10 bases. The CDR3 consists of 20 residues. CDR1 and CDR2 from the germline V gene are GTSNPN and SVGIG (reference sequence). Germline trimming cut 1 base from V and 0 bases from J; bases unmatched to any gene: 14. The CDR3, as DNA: TGTGCCTGGAGTGCTCCCGGGACAGGGGATTACGCCACGAACACCGGGGAGCTGTTTTTT. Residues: CAWSAPGTGDYATNTGELFF. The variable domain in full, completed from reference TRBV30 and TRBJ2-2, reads SQTIHQWPATLVQPVGSPLSLECTVEGTSNPNLYWYRQAAGRGLQLLFYSVGIGQISSEVPQNLSASRPQDRQFILSSKKLLLSDSGFYLCAWSAPGTGDYATNTGELFFGEGSRLTVL.

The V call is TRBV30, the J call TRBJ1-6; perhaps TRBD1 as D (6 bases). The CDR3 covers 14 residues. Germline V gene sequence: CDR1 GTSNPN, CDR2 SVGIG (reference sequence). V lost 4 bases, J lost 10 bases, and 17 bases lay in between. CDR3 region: CAWTDISTGSPLHF. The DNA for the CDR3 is TGTGCCTGGACTGACATTAGTACAGGGTCACCCCTCCACTTT.

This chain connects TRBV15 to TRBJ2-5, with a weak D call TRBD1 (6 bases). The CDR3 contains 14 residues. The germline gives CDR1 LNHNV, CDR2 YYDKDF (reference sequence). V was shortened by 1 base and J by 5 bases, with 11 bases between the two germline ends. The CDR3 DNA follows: TGTGCCACCAGCAGAGTGAGCAGGGGTGAGACCCAGTACTTC. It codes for CATSRVSRGETQYF.

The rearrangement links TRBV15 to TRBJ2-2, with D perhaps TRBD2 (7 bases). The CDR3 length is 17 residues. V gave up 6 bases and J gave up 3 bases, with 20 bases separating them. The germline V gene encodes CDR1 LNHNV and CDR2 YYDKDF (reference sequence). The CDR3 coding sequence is TGTGCCACCAGGAACTGGGGACGGGGGGCCGACACCGGGGAGCTGTTTTTT. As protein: CATRNWGRGADTGELFF.

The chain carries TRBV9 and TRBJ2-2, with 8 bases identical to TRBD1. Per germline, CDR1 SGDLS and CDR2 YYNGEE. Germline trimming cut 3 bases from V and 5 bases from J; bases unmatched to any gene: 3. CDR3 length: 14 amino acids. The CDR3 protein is CASSAYRGTGELFF. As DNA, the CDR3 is TGTGCCAGCAGCGCATACAGGGGGACCGGGGAGCTGTTTTTT.

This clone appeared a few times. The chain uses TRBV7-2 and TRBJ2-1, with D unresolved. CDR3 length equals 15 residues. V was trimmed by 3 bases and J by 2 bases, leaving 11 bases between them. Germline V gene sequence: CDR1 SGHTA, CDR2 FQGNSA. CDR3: CASSFEAETYNEQFF. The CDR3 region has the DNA TGTGCCAGCAGCTTTGAGGCGGAGACCTACAATGAGCAGTTCTTC.

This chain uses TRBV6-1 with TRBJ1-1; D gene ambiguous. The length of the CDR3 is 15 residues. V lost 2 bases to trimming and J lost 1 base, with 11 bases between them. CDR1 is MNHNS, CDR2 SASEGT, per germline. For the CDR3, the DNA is TGTGCCAGCAGTGAAATGTCAGGATCGAACACTGAAGCTTTCTTT. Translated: CASSEMSGSNTEAFF.

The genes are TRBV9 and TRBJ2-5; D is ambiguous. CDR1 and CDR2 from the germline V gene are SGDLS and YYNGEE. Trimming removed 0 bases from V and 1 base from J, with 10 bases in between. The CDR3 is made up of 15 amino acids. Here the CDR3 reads CASSVDQALQETQYF. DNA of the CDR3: TGTGCCAGCAGCGTAGACCAGGCGCTCCAAGAGACCCAGTACTTC.

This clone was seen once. The CDR3 DNA follows: TGTGCCAGCAGCCTAACAGGGTCCGGCTACACCTTC. Translating gives CASSLTGSGYTF. This chain connects TRBV3-1 (or the pseudogene TRBV3-2) to TRBJ1-2; D is possibly TRBD1 (6 bases). Germline CDR1 reads LGHDT; CDR2 reads YNNKEL (reference sequence). The CDR3 is 12 amino acids. Trimming stripped 4 bases from V and 8 bases from J, with 11 bases between.

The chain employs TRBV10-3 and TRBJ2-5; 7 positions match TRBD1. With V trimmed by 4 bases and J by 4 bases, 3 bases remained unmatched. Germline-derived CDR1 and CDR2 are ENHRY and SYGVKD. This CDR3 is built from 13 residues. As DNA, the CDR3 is TGTGCCATCAGTGGAGGACAGGCAGAGACCCAGTACTTC. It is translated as CAISGGQAETQYF.

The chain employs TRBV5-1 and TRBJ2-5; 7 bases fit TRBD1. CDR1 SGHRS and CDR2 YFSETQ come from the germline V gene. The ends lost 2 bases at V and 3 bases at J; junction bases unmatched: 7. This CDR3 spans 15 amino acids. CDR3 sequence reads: CASSFGRQGKETQYF. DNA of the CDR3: TGCGCCAGCAGCTTTGGGAGACAGGGCAAAGAGACCCAGTACTTC.

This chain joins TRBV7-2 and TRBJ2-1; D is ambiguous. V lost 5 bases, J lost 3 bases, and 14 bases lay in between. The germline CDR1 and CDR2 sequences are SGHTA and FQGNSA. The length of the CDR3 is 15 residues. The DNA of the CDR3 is TGTGCCAGCAGCATCAGACTCGATTACTACAATGAGCAGTTCTTC. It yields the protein CASSIRLDYYNEQFF.

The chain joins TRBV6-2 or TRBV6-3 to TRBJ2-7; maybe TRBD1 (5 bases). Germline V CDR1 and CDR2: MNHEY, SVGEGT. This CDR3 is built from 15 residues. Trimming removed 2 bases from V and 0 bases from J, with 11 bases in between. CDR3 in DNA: TGTGCCAGCAGTTACAGGACACCGAGCTCCTACGAGCAGTACTTC. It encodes CASSYRTPSSYEQYF.

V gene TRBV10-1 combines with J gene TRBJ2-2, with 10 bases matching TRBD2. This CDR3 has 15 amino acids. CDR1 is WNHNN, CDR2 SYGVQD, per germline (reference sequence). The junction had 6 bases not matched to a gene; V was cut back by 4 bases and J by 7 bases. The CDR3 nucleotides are TGCGCCAGCAGTGTAGCGGGAGGAGGGATCGGGGAGCTGTTTTTT. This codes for CASSVAGGGIGELFF.

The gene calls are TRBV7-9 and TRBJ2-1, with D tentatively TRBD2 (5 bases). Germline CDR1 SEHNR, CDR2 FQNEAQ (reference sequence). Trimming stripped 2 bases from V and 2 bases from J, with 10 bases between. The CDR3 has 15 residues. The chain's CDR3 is CASSLFTSPYNEQFF. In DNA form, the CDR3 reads TGTGCCAGCAGCTTATTTACTAGTCCCTACAATGAGCAGTTCTTC.

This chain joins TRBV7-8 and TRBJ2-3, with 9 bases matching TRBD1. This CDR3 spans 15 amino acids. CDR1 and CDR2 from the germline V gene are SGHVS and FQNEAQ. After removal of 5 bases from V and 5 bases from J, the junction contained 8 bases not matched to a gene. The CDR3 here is CASSRTGGLLDTQYF. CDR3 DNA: TGTGCCAGCAGCCGAACAGGGGGCCTCCTAGATACGCAGTATTTT. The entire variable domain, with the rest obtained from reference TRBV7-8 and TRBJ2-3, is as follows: GAGVSQSPRYKVAKRGQDVALRCDPISGHVSLFWYQQALGQGPEFLTYFQNEAQLDKSGLPSDRFFAERPEGSVSTLKIQRTQQEDSAVYLCASSRTGGLLDTQYFGPGTRLTVL.

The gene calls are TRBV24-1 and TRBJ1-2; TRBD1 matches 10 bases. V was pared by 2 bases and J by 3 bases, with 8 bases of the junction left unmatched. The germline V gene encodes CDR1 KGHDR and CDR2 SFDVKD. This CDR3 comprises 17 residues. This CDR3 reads CATSDSSTGGADYGYTF. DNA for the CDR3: TGTGCCACCAGTGATTCGTCGACAGGGGGCGCCGACTATGGCTACACCTTC.

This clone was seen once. CDR3 protein: CAWSAGQGVYNSPLHF. The CDR3 DNA sequence: TGTGCCTGGAGTGCGGGACAGGGGGTTTATAATTCACCCCTCCACTTT. The chain uses TRBV30 and TRBJ1-6; 11 nucleotides agree with TRBD1. This CDR3 comprises 16 residues. Germline CDR1 reads GTSNPN; CDR2 reads SVGIG (reference sequence). V gave up 1 base and J gave up 4 bases; unmatched junction bases: 3.

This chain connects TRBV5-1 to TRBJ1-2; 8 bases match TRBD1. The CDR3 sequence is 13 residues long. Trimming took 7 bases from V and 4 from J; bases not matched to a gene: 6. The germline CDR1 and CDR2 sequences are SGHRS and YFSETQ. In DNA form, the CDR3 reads TGCGCCAGCTCGCCGGACAGGGCCTATGGCTACACCTTC. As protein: CASSPDRAYGYTF.

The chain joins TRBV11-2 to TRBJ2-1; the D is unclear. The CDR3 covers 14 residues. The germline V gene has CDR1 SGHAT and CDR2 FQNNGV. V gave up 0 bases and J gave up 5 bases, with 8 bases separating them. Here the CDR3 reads CASSLEILNNEQFF. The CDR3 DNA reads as TGTGCCAGCAGCTTAGAAATACTGAACAATGAGCAGTTCTTC.